This TCR beta chain was documented in a study of shared clonotypes between healthy human individuals. Method: immunoSEQ multiplex PCR; TCRdb's copy keeps in-frame clones and lacks some. The table shows around 2.1 million clones, with about 92% occurring only once. Naivety among CD8 cells was defined by CD45RO negativity and positive CCR7 selection, thereby excluding terminally differentiated effector memory CD45RA+ cells. The sequenced sample was naive CD8+ T cells from PBMCs. The receptor comes from a man between 18 and 35 years old in good health. Some clones in this sample may be carry-over from other donors' samples.

DNA of the CDR3: TGTGCCAGCAGCAAGGACCTAGCTGTGTTCTTC. It encodes CASSKDLAVFF. This chain connects TRBV21-1 to TRBJ2-1; the DNA was not compared with TRBD2, the D call given in the table. TRBV21-1 has pseudogene status. This CDR3 is 11 amino acids long.